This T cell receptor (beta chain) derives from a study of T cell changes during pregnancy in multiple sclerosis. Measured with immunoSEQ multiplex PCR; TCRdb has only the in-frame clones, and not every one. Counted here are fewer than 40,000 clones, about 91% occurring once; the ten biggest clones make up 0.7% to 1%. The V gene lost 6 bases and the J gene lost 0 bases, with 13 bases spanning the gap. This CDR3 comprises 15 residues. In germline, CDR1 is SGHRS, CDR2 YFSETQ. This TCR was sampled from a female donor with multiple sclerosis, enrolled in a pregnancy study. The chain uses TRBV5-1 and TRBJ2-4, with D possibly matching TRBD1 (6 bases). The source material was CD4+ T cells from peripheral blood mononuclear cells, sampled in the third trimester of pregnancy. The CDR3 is CASTEGVLAKNIQYF. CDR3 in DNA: TGCGCCAGCACCGAGGGGGTCCTAGCCAAAAACATTCAGTACTTC.